This note documents a single T cell receptor (beta chain) sequence. Time point specified: pre-treatment sample, taken before nivolumab and TIL therapy. Tumor tissue came from excised metastases, mostly pleural nodules or supraclavicular lymph nodes. Progressing patients received lymphodepletion, expanded TIL infusion and IL-2. This entry comes from a study of TIL therapy for anti-PD-1-resistant metastatic lung cancer. This CDR3 region has 13 residues. The germline CDR1 and CDR2 sequences are LNHDA and SQIVND (reference sequence). Trimming shortened V by 5 bases and J by 4 bases, and 8 bases separated the two germline ends. The libraries were made with immunoSEQ v3. Sequenced by immunoSEQ multiplex PCR; TCRdb stores in-frame clones only, minus some. The table lists roughly 92,000 clones, 65% of them singletons.

The sequence derives from a person aged 25 to 80 with non-small cell lung cancer. The chain carries TRBV19 and TRBJ1-4; no firm D call. This sample comprised tumor tissue, obtained at baseline. CDR3 coding DNA: TGTGCCAGTAGTGGCAGACTTAATGAAAAACTGTTTTTT. It is translated as CASSGRLNEKLFF.